Presented here are 9 T cell receptor beta chains from one specimen sequenced in a study of blood T cell repertoires in COVID-19. Clones were sequenced by immunoSEQ multiplex PCR, and TCRdb holds only the in-frame ones, with some missing. The sample records under 300,000 clones, roughly 90% being singletons. Input material: peripheral blood. The receptors originated from a man between 60 and 75 years old with acute or convalescent COVID-19.

The chain uses TRBV4-2 and TRBJ2-7, with unresolved D. There are 14 residues in the CDR3. Trimming left V 5 bases short and J 2 bases short, with 13 bases between. Germline-derived CDR1 and CDR2 are LGHNA and YNFKEQ. The CDR3 loop is CASSSRLPPYEQYF. The CDR3 nucleotides read TGTGCCAGCAGCTCCAGATTGCCCCCCTACGAGCAGTACTTC.

CDR3 residues: CASKGDQPQHF. The DNA for the CDR3 is TGTGCCAGCAAGGGGGATCAGCCCCAGCATTTT. The chain uses TRBV6-6 and TRBJ1-5; a possible D gene is TRBD1 (6 bases). Germline values: CDR1 MNHNY, CDR2 SVGAGI (reference sequence). The V and J ends lost 7 bases and 5 bases respectively, with 6 bases between them. CDR3 length equals 11 residues.

The chain is built from TRBV5-4 and TRBJ2-7; D gene unclear. V lost 5 bases to trimming and J lost 6 bases, with 18 bases between them. Germline assignment: CDR1 SGHNT and CDR2 YYREEE (reference sequence). This CDR3 spans 14 amino acids. The CDR3, as DNA: TGTGCCAGCAGTCTTCCGCTGACGGGTGGCGAGCAGTACTTC. Translation: CASSLPLTGGEQYF.

The J gene is TRBJ2-2, the V gene TRBV5-1; TRBD1 might be the D (6 bases). The V gene's germline CDR1 is SGHRS and CDR2 YFSETQ. The CDR3 extends over 14 amino acids. V lost 10 bases to trimming and J lost 5 bases, with 18 bases between them. CDR3 in amino acids: CALNQGWGTGELFF. DNA of the CDR3: TGCGCCCTCAACCAGGGGTGGGGGACCGGGGAGCTGTTTTTT.

This clone appeared a single time. The rearrangement uses TRBV5-4 and TRBJ2-7, with TRBD2 matching 10 bases. The germline V gene has CDR1 SGHNT and CDR2 YYREEE (reference sequence). This CDR3 contains 15 residues. V was pared by 4 bases and J by 5 bases, with 9 bases of the junction left unmatched. The CDR3 DNA is TGTGCCAGCAGCCGGCCGAGCGGGAGGGCCAACGAGCAGTACTTC. Its protein product is CASSRPSGRANEQYF.

This clone was counted between two and nine times. V and J are TRBV12-2 and TRBJ1-5; the table gives TRBD1 as D, unverified against the DNA. TRBV12-2 is a pseudogene. The CDR3 runs 12 residues. CDR3 DNA sequence: TGTGCAATACAGGGCCCCAAGAAGCCCCAGCATTTT. This gives the protein CAIQGPKKPQHF.

V usage is TRBV9 and J usage is TRBJ2-3; possibly TRBD1 for D (5 bases). V was cut by 1 base and J by 4 bases, with 13 bases left in between. Germline V gene data show CDR1 as SGDLS and CDR2 as YYNGEE. The CDR3 is 15 residues long. DNA of the CDR3: TGTGCCAGCAGCGTAAGTCAGGGCTTTGCAGATACGCAGTATTTT. It is translated as CASSVSQGFADTQYF.

This clone appeared a single time. The V call is TRBV28, the J call TRBJ1-2; D unclear. Germline CDR1 MDHEN, CDR2 SYDVKM. V was clipped by 5 bases and J by 7 bases, with 11 bases between them. This CDR3 is built from 12 residues. The CDR3 loop is CASSLSPFGYTF. The CDR3 DNA sequence: TGTGCCAGCAGTCTCTCTCCGTTTGGCTACACCTTC.

The V gene is TRBV29-1, the J gene TRBJ2-6, with D possibly matching TRBD1 (5 bases). Trimming took 0 bases from V and 0 from J, leaving 9 bases between them. The germline V gene has CDR1 SQVTM and CDR2 ANQGSEA. The CDR3 length is 16 residues. The CDR3 coding sequence is TGCAGCGTTGAAGACAGGGCCAGCTCTGGGGCCAACGTCCTGACTTTC. It codes for CSVEDRASSGANVLTF.